This T cell receptor beta chain was recorded in a study of blood T cell repertoires in COVID-19 (dated by TCRdb to about 2020). Broadly, across the study: Samples covering the acute and convalescent phases of COVID-19 were provided by collaborators in the United States, Italy and Spain. The prospective study material was composed of cDNA or gDNA derived from T cells, B-cell-depleted T cells, or PBMCs. The dataset comprised deeply sampled blood TCRbeta repertoires from subjects exposed to, actively infected with, or recovered from COVID-19. The repertoires were made available in a free public database intended to serve as a resource for research on the immune response to SARS-CoV-2. The samples were drawn from two sources: the first 160 participants of the ongoing ImmuneRACE study, and 950 to 1,500 subjects contributed by 6 global collaborators. A de-identified subject ID, COVID-19 status, age in years and sex were almost always included in the sample metadata. Where available, HLA class I and class II types were obtained from metadata supplied by the sample provider rather than from assay-based typing.

TCRbeta CDR3 regions were amplified from genomic DNA using the immunoSEQ Assay, a bias-controlled multiplex PCR. On the study's bioinformatics: The number of nucleated cells in each sample was estimated by amplification of reference gene primers within the assay. To quantify the absolute abundance of each unique TCRbeta CDR3 rearrangement, sequence reads were collapsed and filtered. For each sample, productive Simpson clonality was calculated as the square root of Simpson's diversity index over productive rearrangements. In TCRdb, the immuneACCESS table is reduced to in-frame sequences with V and J assigned. These tables do not hold every clone; where another copy was compared, an unresolved V gene accounts for under half, and the others remain unexplained. V and J calls and clone size are given by that table; D and trimming were obtained from the DNA. A total of 380,000 or so clones appear in this sample, about 89% of them only once. The top ten clonotypes cover 1% to 1.5% of the sample.

What the work shows at the level of the full study, not this receptor alone: The quantity of clinical and demographic metadata differed by source and by participant and was supplied without curation.

The germline V gene supplies CDR1 MDHEN and CDR2 SYDVKM. Trimming removed 6 bases from V and 3 bases from J; the gene matches leave 5 bases unexplained. The CDR3, cysteine through phenylalanine, is 15 amino acids long. The DNA shown is the 45-base CDR3, in frame from base 1. Collaborating institutions collected whole blood in K2EDTA tubes following their own protocols. Collaborator samples were shipped for TCRbeta analysis as frozen whole blood, isolated PBMCs, or DNA extracted from either sample type. This clone has more than one count but fewer than ten. This receptor's antigen is unknown. Base qualities are not recorded, but no much larger clone differs from it by a single base.

This TCR was sampled from a middle-aged man with acute or convalescent COVID-19. The sequencing input was peripheral blood. The V and J genes are TRBV28 and TRBJ1-4, and TRBD1 aligns with 9 junction nucleotides. The CDR3 amino acid sequence is: CASRPGQGPNEKLFF. The DNA sequence follows: TGTGCCAGCAGACCGGGACAGGGACCTAATGAAAAACTGTTTTTT. With the portions outside the CDR3 filled from the reference TRBV28 and TRBJ1-4 genes, the complete variable region becomes DVKVTQSSRYLVKRTGEKVFLECVQDMDHENMFWYRQDPGLGLRLIYFSYDVKMKEKGDIPEGYSVSREKKERFSLILESASTNQTSMYLCASRPGQGPNEKLFFGSGTQLSVL.